These T cell receptor beta chains were read from a single sample in a study of control samples from healthy donors and cancer patients. Profiling relied on immunoSEQ multiplex PCR, and the TCRdb table lists in-frame clones only, not all of them. Among about 100,000 clones listed, around nine tenths were seen once. Sequenced sample: blood. The origin of the receptors is a man aged 25-40 years in good health. Each CDR3 is given with its conserved first and last residue. A D gene is named only where the DNA matches it firmly. Where a row states a size, it is once, few, many or the class of an expanded clone; other rows omit it.

TRBJ2-7 TRBV4-1 TRBD2 - TGCGCCAGCAGCCAGGGGACTAGCGGGAGGGTCCACGAGCAGTACTTC CASSQGTSGRVHEQYF
TRBJ2-1 TRBV30 - - TGTGCCTGGAGTAGGGGCCACCCGGGTGGTAATGAGCAGTTCTTC CAWSRGHPGGNEQFF
TRBJ2-5 TRBV7-9 TRBD2 - TGTGCCAGCAGCTTACCGCTAGCGGGAGGCAAAGAGACCCAGTACTTC CASSLPLAGGKETQYF
TRBJ2-1 TRBV27 TRBD2 - TGTGCCAGCAGTTTATTGGGCGGGAGCTCCTACAATGAGCAGTTCTTC CASSLLGGSSYNEQFF
TRBJ1-1 TRBV10-3 - - TGTGCCATCAGTGATCTAACGAACACTGAAGCTTTCTTT CAISDLTNTEAFF
TRBJ2-3 TRBV12-5 TRBD2 - TGTGCTAGTGGTTTGGGGACTAGCGGGCTCACAGATACGCAGTATTTT CASGLGTSGLTDTQYF
TRBJ2-7 TRBV9 - - TGTGCCAGCAGCCGGGACAACTACTACGAGCAGTACTTC CASSRDNYYEQYF
TRBJ1-2 TRBV15 - - TGTGCCACCAGCAGAGATCGGGGTACCCCTATAGATGGCTACACCTTC CATSRDRGTPIDGYTF
TRBJ1-6 TRBV5-1 - - TGCGCCAGCAGCTTCCAGTCTGCAGCCTCAAATTCACCCCTCCACTTT CASSFQSAASNSPLHF
TRBJ1-4 TRBV6-5 TRBD1 - TGTGCCAGCAGCTCCGGACAGGGACGCGAAAAACTGTTTTTT CASSSGQGREKLFF
TRBJ2-1 TRBV9 - - TGTGCCAGCAGCGCGGACGGTTACAATGAGCAGTTCTTC CASSADGYNEQFF
TRBJ2-3 TRBV5-1 TRBD2 - TGCGCCAGCAGCTTGCTAGCGGGAGGGCTCACAGATACGCAGTATTTT CASSLLAGGLTDTQYF
TRBJ1-4 TRBV28 TRBD1 - TGTGCCAGCAGTCCGATGACAGGGGGCGATGAAAAACTGTTTTTT CASSPMTGGDEKLFF
TRBJ2-7 TRBV12-3/TRBV12-4 - - TGTGCCAGCACCCCTCCGGCGGGGACCGAGCAGTACTTC CASTPPAGTEQYF
TRBJ2-1 TRBV2 TRBD2 - TGTGCCAGCAGCCCGACTAGCGGGAGGTTCTTC CASSPTSGRFF
TRBJ2-5 TRBV12-3/TRBV12-4 - - TGTGCCAGCAGCGTAACCCAGCGGGAGACCCAGTACTTC CASSVTQRETQYF
TRBJ2-7 TRBV11-2 - - TGTGCCAGTTGCGCCTCCTACGAGCAGTACTTC CASCASYEQYF
TRBJ1-2 TRBV7-9 - few TGTGCCAGCAGCTTAGTTACGGGCTATGGCTACACCTTC CASSLVTGYGYTF
TRBJ2-3 TRBV18 TRBD2 - TGTGCCAGCTCACCATTAGCGGGAGGGGGCACAGATACGCAGTATTTT CASSPLAGGGTDTQYF
TRBJ2-1 TRBV3-1/TRBV3-2 TRBD1 - TGTGCCAGCAGCCCTAAGGGACAGGGAAACTACAATGAGCAGTTCTTC CASSPKGQGNYNEQFF
TRBJ2-7 TRBV19 TRBD2 - TGTGCCAGTGGGACTAGCGGCTACGAGCAGTACTTC CASGTSGYEQYF
TRBJ1-2 TRBV7-2 TRBD1 - TGTGCCAGCAGCCTCCAGCACAGGGGTACCTATGGCTACACCTTC CASSLQHRGTYGYTF
TRBJ1-2 TRBV19 - - TGTGCCAGTAGTGGTAACTACCCCAACTATGGCTACACCTTC CASSGNYPNYGYTF
TRBJ1-1 TRBV25-1 - - TGTGCCAGCAGTGAATCGAGAGGTCCAAACACTGAAGCTTTCTTT CASSESRGPNTEAFF
TRBJ1-6 TRBV5-6 - - TGTGCCAGCAGCTTTTGGAGCGAGGGGAATTCACCCCTCCACTTT CASSFWSEGNSPLHF
TRBJ2-7 TRBV7-2 TRBD2 - TGTGCCAGCAGCTTAGGGGCTAGCGGGAGTAGGTACGAGCAGTACTTC CASSLGASGSRYEQYF
TRBJ1-2 TRBV14 - once TGTGCCAGTAGCCAAGATCTGGGCGAGCGGGGCTATGGCTACACCTTC CASSQDLGERGYGYTF
TRBJ2-1 TRBV27 TRBD2 - TGTGTCATAGCGGGAGGAATTGGCGATGAGCAGTTCTTC CVIAGGIGDEQFF
TRBJ1-6 TRBV12-3/TRBV12-4 - once TGTGCCAGCAGTTCTCCAGGGGAATCACCCCTCCACTTT CASSSPGESPLHF
TRBJ2-7 TRBV27 - - TGTGCCAGCAGCCTCGCGGGGGCGCGGTCCTACGAGCAGTACTTC CASSLAGARSYEQYF
TRBJ2-4 TRBV25-1 - - TGTGCCAGCATCTGGCGGTTTGTCAAAAACATTCAGTACTTC CASIWRFVKNIQYF
TRBJ1-1 TRBV30 TRBD1 - TGTGCCTGGAGCGCACGATGGACAGGGGGCACTGAAGCTTTCTTT CAWSARWTGGTEAFF
TRBJ1-1 TRBV10-3 TRBD1 - TGTGCCATCAGCGCCGGGACAGGGCAAACTGAAGCTTTCTTT CAISAGTGQTEAFF
TRBJ1-2 TRBV9 - - TGTGCCAGCAGCCCCGGACGGGCTCTTAACTATGGCTACACCTTC CASSPGRALNYGYTF
TRBJ1-2 TRBV18 TRBD1 - TGTGCCAGCTCACCACAGGGGGCGCAGAGCTACACCTTC CASSPQGAQSYTF
TRBJ2-3 TRBV10-2 - - TGCGCCAGCAGTGAGGGCGCAACACGGGCAGATACGCAGTATTTT CASSEGATRADTQYF
TRBJ2-3 TRBV19 TRBD1 - TGTGCCAGTAGTCACTTACAGGGGGCAGGAGATACGCAGTATTTT CASSHLQGAGDTQYF
TRBJ1-5 TRBV18 - once TGTGCCAGCTCATGGACGGACAGCAATCAGCCCCAGCATTTT CASSWTDSNQPQHF
TRBJ1-1 TRBV11-3 - - TGTGCCAGCAGCTTAGGGAAGGGGAACACTGAAGCTTTCTTT CASSLGKGNTEAFF
TRBJ1-3 TRBV21-1 - - TGTGCCAGCAGCAAAGATGGGACAGGGCTCTCTGGAAACACCATATATTTT CASSKDGTGLSGNTIYF
TRBJ2-7 TRBV12-3/TRBV12-4 - - TGTGCCAGCAGTTTGCAGGGTTACGAGCAGTACTTC CASSLQGYEQYF
TRBJ2-6 TRBV11-1 - - TGTGCCAGCAGCTTAGTAAGCTCTGGGGCCAACGTCCTGACTTTC CASSLVSSGANVLTF
TRBJ2-3 TRBV9 TRBD2 - TGTGCCAGCAGCGTAGGGCTCGGGAGGGCCTCTGTAGATACGCAGTATTTT CASSVGLGRASVDTQYF
TRBJ1-2 TRBV27 TRBD1 - TGTGCCAGCAGTTTATCCTGGGACAGAGAGGACTATGGCTACACCTTC CASSLSWDREDYGYTF
TRBJ1-2 TRBV15 TRBD1 - TGTGCCACCGGAAAAGGACAGGGGGCAGGTGGCTACACCTTC CATGKGQGAGGYTF
TRBJ2-7 TRBV9 TRBD2 - TGTGCCAGCAGCAATAGCGGGAGGGCGGCCGGCGATGAGCAGTACTTC CASSNSGRAAGDEQYF
TRBJ1-3 TRBV12-5 TRBD1 - TGTGCTAGTGGTTTGGCCCAGGGGGCGCTTACTGGAAACACCATATATTTT CASGLAQGALTGNTIYF
TRBJ2-5 TRBV5-5 TRBD2 - TGTGCCAGCAGCTTACAGACTAGCGGGAGTGGAGAGACCCAGTACTTC CASSLQTSGSGETQYF
TRBJ2-7 TRBV5-7 - - TGTGCCATCAGCCTTAGACACTTCTACGAGCAGTACTTC CAISLRHFYEQYF
TRBJ2-7 TRBV7-9 TRBD2 - TGTGCCAGCAGATCCACCGGGACTAGCGGGAGTTCCACCTCCTACGAGCAGTACTTC CASRSTGTSGSSTSYEQYF
TRBJ2-1 TRBV5-5 TRBD2 - TGTGCCAGCAGCTTCCCGGGACTAGCGGGAGCCGGTGAGCAGTTCTTC CASSFPGLAGAGEQFF
TRBJ2-3 TRBV29-1 TRBD2 - TGCAGCGTTGGACTAGCGGATTCCACTAGCACAGATACGCAGTATTTT CSVGLADSTSTDTQYF
TRBJ1-1 TRBV18 - - TGTGCCAGCTCACCGGAGCAGGGCTCCCGGGGAACTGAAGCTTTCTTT CASSPEQGSRGTEAFF
TRBJ2-7 TRBV4-1 TRBD2 - TGCGCCAGCAGCCAAGATCGAAAGCTAGCGGGAGGGGAAGTCTACGAGCAGTACTTC CASSQDRKLAGGEVYEQYF
TRBJ2-5 TRBV14 - - TGTGCCAGCAGCCACCCCCAAAGGGACGGGAGAGAGACCCAGTACTTC CASSHPQRDGRETQYF